This TCR beta chain originates from a study of post-analysis software for immune sequencing data. Presence of unique molecular identifiers characterized the TCR beta cDNA libraries. TCRdb fed the PCR reads into MiXCR, producing one record per CDR3 protein. The table includes 150,000 to 200,000 distinct CDR3 sequences, under 40% detected once. The sequenced sample was blood, obtained after autologous hematopoietic stem cell transplantation. This clonotype originated in a girl between 5 and 17 years old with multiple sclerosis.

CDR3 in DNA: TGCAGTGCTAGGGGGAATAGTTGGGATGAGCAGTTCTTC. Protein product: CSARGNSWDEQFF. The rearrangement uses TRBV20-1 and TRBJ2-1; the D is unclear. The CDR3 contains 13 residues. Trimming stripped 3 bases from V and 8 bases from J, with 14 bases between. Germline V gene lookup returns CDR1 DFQATT and CDR2 SNEGSKA (reference sequence).